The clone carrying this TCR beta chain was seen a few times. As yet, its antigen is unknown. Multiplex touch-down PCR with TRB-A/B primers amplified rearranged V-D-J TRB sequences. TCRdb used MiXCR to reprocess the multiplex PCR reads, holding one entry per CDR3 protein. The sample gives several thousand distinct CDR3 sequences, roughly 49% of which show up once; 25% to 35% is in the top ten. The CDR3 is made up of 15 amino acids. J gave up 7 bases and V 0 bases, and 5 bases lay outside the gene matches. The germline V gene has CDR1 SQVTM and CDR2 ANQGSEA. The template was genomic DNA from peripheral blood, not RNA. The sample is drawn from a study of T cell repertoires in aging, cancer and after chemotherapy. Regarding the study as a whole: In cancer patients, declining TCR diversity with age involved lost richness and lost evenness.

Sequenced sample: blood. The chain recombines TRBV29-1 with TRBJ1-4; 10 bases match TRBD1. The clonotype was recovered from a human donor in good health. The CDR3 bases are TGCAGCGTTGAAGACGACAGGGGGCGCGCTGAAAAACTGTTTTTT. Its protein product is CSVEDDRGRAEKLFF.